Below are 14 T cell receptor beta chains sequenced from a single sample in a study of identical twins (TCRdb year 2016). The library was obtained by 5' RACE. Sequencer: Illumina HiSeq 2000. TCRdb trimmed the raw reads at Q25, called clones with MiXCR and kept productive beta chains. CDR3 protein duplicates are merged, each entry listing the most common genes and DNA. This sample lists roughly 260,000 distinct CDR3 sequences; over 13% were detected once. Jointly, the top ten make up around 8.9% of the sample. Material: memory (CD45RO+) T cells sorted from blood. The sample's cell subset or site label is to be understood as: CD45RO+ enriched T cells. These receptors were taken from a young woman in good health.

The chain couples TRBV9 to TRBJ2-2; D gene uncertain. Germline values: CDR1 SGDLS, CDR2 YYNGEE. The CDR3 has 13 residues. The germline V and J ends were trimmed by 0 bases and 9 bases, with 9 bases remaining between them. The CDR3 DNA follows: TGTGCCAGCAGCGTAGAGGTTGGACGGGAGCTGTTTTTT. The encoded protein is CASSVEVGRELFF.

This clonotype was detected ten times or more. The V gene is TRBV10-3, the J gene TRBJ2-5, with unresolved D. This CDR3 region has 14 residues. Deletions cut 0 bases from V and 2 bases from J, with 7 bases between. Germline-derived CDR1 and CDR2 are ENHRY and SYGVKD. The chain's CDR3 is CAISESAAQETQYF. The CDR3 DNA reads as TGTGCCATCAGTGAGTCGGCCGCTCAAGAGACCCAGTACTTC.

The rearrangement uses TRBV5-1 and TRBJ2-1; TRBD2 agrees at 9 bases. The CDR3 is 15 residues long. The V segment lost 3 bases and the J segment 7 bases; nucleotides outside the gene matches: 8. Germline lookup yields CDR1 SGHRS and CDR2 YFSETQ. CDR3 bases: TGCGCCAGCAGCTGGACTAGCGCCCCCAGGAATGAGCAGTTCTTC. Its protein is CASSWTSAPRNEQFF.

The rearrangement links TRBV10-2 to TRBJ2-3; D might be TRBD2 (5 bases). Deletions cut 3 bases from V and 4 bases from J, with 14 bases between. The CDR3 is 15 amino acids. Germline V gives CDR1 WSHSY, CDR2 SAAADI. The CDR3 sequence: CASSERAGGADTQYF. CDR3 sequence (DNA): TGCGCCAGCAGTGAACGAGCCGGAGGCGCAGATACGCAGTATTTT.

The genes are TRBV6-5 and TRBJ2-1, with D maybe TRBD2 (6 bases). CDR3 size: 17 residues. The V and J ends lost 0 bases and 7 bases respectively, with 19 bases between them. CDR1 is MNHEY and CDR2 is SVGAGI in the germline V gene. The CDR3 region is CASSYSRARGSRNEQFF. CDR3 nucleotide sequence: TGTGCCAGCAGTTACTCGAGGGCGCGGGGCTCGAGGAATGAGCAGTTCTTC.

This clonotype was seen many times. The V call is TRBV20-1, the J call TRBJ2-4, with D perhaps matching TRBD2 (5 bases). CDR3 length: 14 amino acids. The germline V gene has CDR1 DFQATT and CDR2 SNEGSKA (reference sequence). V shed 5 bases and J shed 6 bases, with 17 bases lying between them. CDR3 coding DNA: TGCAGTGCTGACGGCCACGGAGAGGGAAACATTCAGTACTTC. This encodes CSADGHGEGNIQYF.

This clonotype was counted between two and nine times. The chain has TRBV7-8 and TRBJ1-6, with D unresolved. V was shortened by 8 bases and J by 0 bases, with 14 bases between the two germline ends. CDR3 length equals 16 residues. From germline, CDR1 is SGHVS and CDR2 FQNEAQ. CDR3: CASGGLSSSYNSPLHF. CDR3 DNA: TGTGCCAGCGGCGGGCTTTCCAGCTCCTATAATTCACCCCTCCACTTT.

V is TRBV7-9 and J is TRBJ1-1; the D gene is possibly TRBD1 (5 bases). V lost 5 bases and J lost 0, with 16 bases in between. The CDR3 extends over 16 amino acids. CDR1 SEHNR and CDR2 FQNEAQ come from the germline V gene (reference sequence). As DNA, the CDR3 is TGTGCCAGCAGCCCGCGGCCGGGGGGATTGAACACTGAAGCTTTCTTT. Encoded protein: CASSPRPGGLNTEAFF.

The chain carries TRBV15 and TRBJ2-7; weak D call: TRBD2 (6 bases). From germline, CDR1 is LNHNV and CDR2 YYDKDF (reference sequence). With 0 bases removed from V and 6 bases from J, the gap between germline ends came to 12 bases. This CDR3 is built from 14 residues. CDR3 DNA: TGTGCCACCAGCAGAGATCACGTGGGAGGCGAGCAGTACTTC. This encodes CATSRDHVGGEQYF.

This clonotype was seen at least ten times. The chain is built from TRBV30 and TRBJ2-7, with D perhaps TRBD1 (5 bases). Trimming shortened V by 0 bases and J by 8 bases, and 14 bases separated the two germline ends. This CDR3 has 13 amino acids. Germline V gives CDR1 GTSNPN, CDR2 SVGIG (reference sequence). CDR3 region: CAWSVSRAGKQYF. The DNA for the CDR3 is TGTGCCTGGAGTGTTTCCAGGGCCGGTAAGCAGTACTTC.

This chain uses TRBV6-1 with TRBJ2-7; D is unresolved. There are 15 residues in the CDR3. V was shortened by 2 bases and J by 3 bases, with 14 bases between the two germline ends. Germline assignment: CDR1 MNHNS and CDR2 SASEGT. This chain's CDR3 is CASSESDHQFYEQYF. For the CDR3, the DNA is TGTGCCAGCAGTGAATCCGATCATCAGTTCTACGAGCAGTACTTC.

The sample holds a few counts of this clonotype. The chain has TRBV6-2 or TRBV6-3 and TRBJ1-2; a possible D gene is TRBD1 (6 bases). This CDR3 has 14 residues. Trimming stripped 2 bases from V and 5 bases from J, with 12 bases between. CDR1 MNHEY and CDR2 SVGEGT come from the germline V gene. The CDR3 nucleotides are TGTGCCAGCAGTTACCGGACAGCCAAATATGGCTACACCTTC. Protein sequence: CASSYRTAKYGYTF.

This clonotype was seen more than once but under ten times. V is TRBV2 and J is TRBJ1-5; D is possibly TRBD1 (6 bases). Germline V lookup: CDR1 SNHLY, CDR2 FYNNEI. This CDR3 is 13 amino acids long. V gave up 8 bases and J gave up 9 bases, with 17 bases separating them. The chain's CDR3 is CASGRDNLPPQHF. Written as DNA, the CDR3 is TGTGCCAGCGGCCGGGACAATCTCCCGCCCCAGCATTTT.

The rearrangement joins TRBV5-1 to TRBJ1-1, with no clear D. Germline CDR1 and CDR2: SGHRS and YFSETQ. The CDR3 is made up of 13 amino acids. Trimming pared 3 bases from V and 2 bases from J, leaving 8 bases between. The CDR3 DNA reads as TGCGCCAGCAGCTCGGTTACTAACACTGAAGCTTTCTTT. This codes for CASSSVTNTEAFF. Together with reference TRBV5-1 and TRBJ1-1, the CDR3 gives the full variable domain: KAGVTQTPRYLIKTRGQQVTLSCSPISGHRSVSWYQQTPGQGLQFLFEYFSETQRNKGNFPGRFSGRQFSNSRSEMNVSTLELGDSALYLCASSSVTNTEAFFGQGTRLTVV.